This paragraph reports one T cell receptor (beta chain). What it binds is not known. Germline V lookup: CDR1 MNHNS, CDR2 SASEGT. With 2 bases removed from V and 6 bases from J, the gap between germline ends came to 10 bases. CDR3 length: 14 residues. These data are taken from a study of siplizumab effects on memory and regulatory T cells. The data were produced by immunoSEQ multiplex PCR, yet TCRdb's version contains in-frame clones alone and is incomplete. The top ten clones hold 1.3% of a sample with roughly 120,000 clones, more than 90% of them seen once. Overall study findings and caveats: Significantly reduced by siplizumab was the cumulative frequency of alloreactive sequences, namely those traceable to unstimulated CD4+ memory cells. Among mappable alloreactive CD4+ clones, the Treg-derived fraction averaged 68.8% with siplizumab versus around 30% in controls.

Sequenced material: CD4+ T cells sorted from blood. J is TRBJ1-4 and V is TRBV6-1; D uncertain. The source of this sequence is a human donor in good health. The DNA for the CDR3 is TGTGCCAGCAGTGAACAACCGGGAGATGAAAAACTGTTTTTT. This gives the protein CASSEQPGDEKLFF.